This T cell receptor beta chain was recorded in a study of regulatory T cells in long-lasting Graves disease. General observations from the study: Limited sample numbers may have lowered accuracy.

Time point meaning: newly diagnosed GD, antithyroid drugs for less than 3 months. The TCR library was made from RNA that had been extracted from PBMCs in TRIzol. The authors diagnosed Graves' disease using American Thyroid Association guidelines. Roughly 9.5-milliliter peripheral blood samples went into EDTA tubes. This clonotype was seen ten or more times. The antigen remains unidentified. With iRepertoire HTBI primers and Arm-PCR of CDR3 regions, TCR beta libraries were built. In the study's own analysis: Identification yielded around 64 TRBV and some 15 TRBJ segments across samples. TCRdb called the multiplex PCR reads again in MiXCR, with one record for every CDR3 protein. These V and J calls are TCRdb output, not the study's own analysis. The sample contains 320,000 or so distinct CDR3 sequences, more than 15% of which appear only once. Trimming cost V 2 bases and J 6 bases, with 9 bases left between them. The CDR3 has 13 amino acids.

The sequence was obtained from a female donor with Graves disease. The sample here was peripheral blood mononuclear cells (PBMCs), taken at new diagnosis, from a patient treated with antithyroid drugs. This chain connects TRBV12-3 or TRBV12-4 to TRBJ2-3; D is ambiguous. CDR3 sequence: CASSLMDADTQYF. The CDR3 DNA is TGTGCCAGCAGTTTAATGGACGCCGATACGCAGTATTTT.